The 5 T cell receptor beta chains below come from one sample, sequenced in a study of post-analysis software for immune sequencing data. Included in the TCR beta cDNA libraries were unique molecular identifiers. MiXCR, run by TCRdb on the PCR reads, gives a single entry per CDR3 protein. Of about 770,000 distinct CDR3 sequences in the sample, around 46% were seen once. Study conclusions and caveats: Elevated frequency relative to controls characterized about 5 TRBV segments in patients, TRBV5-6, TRBV5-1 and TRBV20-1 among them.

No cognate antigen is known for these TCRs. Material for sequencing was blood. These receptors were collected from a girl between 10 and 17 years old with multiple sclerosis.

The chain links TRBV12-3 or TRBV12-4 to TRBJ1-6, with TRBD1 matching over 7 bases. This CDR3 has 15 residues. V was pared by 6 bases and J by 7 bases, with 9 bases of the junction left unmatched. The CDR3 DNA is TGTGCCAGCAGCTACAGGGGCAGTTGGAATTCACCCCTCCACTTT. It codes for CASSYRGSWNSPLHF.

This rearrangement joins TRBV4-1 to TRBJ2-1; D may be TRBD1 or TRBD2 (5 bases each). V was trimmed by 0 bases and J by 0 bases, leaving 12 bases between them. The V gene's germline CDR1 is MGHRA and CDR2 YSYEKL. This CDR3 has 17 amino acids. CDR3 DNA: TGCGCCAGCAGCCAAGACCCGGGGCAGGGCTCCTACAATGAGCAGTTCTTC. Translated, it gives CASSQDPGQGSYNEQFF.

J is TRBJ2-5 and V is TRBV7-9; 8 bases line up with TRBD1. The CDR3 consists of 15 residues. CDR1 SEHNR and CDR2 FQNEAQ come from the germline V gene (reference sequence). The trim removed 5 bases at V and 2 bases at J, leaving 7 bases unmatched. The CDR3: CASSSDRGIQETQYF. CDR3 DNA: TGTGCCAGCAGCAGTGACAGGGGTATTCAAGAGACCCAGTACTTC.

This clonotype showed up just a few times. The V and J genes are TRBV12-3 or TRBV12-4 and TRBJ1-2; D possibly corresponds to TRBD1 (5 bases). The CDR3 runs to 15 residues. Trimming stripped 5 bases from V and 1 base from J, with 14 bases between. In nucleotides, the CDR3 is TGTGCCAGCAGTCCCAAGGGACTTCTTAACTATGGCTACACCTTC. The encoded protein is CASSPKGLLNYGYTF.

The chain recombines TRBV20-1 with TRBJ1-5, with D unresolved. Germline V gives CDR1 DFQATT, CDR2 SNEGSKA (reference sequence). This CDR3 is 15 amino acids long. The V end was cut by 6 bases, the J end by 2 bases, with 17 bases between. CDR3 sequence: CSALSRGGGNQPQHF. CDR3 in DNA: TGCAGTGCCCTCTCCCGGGGAGGCGGCAATCAGCCCCAGCATTTT.